This record looks at one T cell receptor (beta chain) sequence and its context. The data stem from a study of patients and donors after allogeneic stem cell transplantation. A single record per CDR3 protein comes from TCRdb applying MiXCR to the RT-PCR reads. The table lists 100,000 to 130,000 distinct CDR3 sequences, over 30% of them singletons, with approximately 30% in the top ten. This CDR3 spans 12 amino acids. The V and J ends lost 3 bases and 8 bases respectively, with 13 bases between them. Germline CDR1 DFQATT, CDR2 SNEGSKA (reference sequence). The TCR comes from a human donor who was either an allogeneic HSCT recipient or a stem cell or donor lymphocyte infusion donor (not recorded which). It is not recorded whose cells these are; they may come from a transplant donor. The chain combines TRBV20-1 with TRBJ1-2; possibly TRBD1 for D (6 bases). The specimen was blood, either unsorted or a sorted T cell fraction (not recorded which). The CDR3: CSASIQGIGYTF. CDR3 coding DNA: TGCAGTGCTAGTATCCAGGGGATAGGCTACACCTTC.